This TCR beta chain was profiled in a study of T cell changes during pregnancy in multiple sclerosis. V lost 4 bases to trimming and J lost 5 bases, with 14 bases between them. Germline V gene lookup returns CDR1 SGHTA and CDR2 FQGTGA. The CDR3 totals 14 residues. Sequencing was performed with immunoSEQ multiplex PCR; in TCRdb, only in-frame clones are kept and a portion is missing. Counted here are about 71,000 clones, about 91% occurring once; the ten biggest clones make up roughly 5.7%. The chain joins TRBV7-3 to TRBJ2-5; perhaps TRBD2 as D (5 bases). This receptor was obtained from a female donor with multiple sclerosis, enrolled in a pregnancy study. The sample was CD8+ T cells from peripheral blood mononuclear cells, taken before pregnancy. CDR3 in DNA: TGTGCCAGCAGCTCCATCGACGGGGTCGAGACCCAGTACTTC. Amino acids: CASSSIDGVETQYF. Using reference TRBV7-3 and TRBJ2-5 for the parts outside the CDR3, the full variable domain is GAGVSQTPSNKVTEKGKYVELRCDPISGHTALYWYRQSLGQGPEFLIYFQGTGAADDSGLPNDRFFAVRPEGSVSTLKIQRTERGDSAVYLCASSSIDGVETQYFGPGTRLLVL.